The 28 T cell receptor beta chains below were found in one sample sequenced in a study of cytomegalovirus exposure and HLA in healthy donors. Vbeta (60) and Jbeta (13) primers were used in the PCR. Here immunoSEQ multiplex PCR was the method, and the copy in TCRdb shows in-frame clones only, minus some. The table records 90,000 or so clones, around 74% of them present only once. The specimen was PBMCs. These receptors were obtained from a man aged 30-40 years in good health and CMV-seropositive.

The rearrangement joins TRBV5-6 to TRBJ2-1; TRBD2 matches 15 bases. V shed 3 bases, J shed 6 bases, and the junction held 10 bases outside the gene matches. This CDR3 has 18 amino acids. Germline assignment: CDR1 SGHDT and CDR2 YYEEEE. The CDR3 is CASSSPGLAGGPGNEQFF. In DNA, the CDR3 is TGTGCCAGCAGCTCACCCGGACTAGCGGGGGGGCCGGGCAATGAGCAGTTCTTC.

This chain joins TRBV5-1 and TRBJ2-1; D gene unclear. The CDR3 has 15 amino acids. The germline gives CDR1 SGHRS, CDR2 YFSETQ. V was cut by 6 bases and J by 9 bases, with 22 bases left in between. The CDR3: CASTRFTPESGEQFF. The CDR3 coding sequence is TGCGCCAGCACGCGGTTTACTCCCGAGAGTGGTGAGCAGTTCTTC. Supplemented by reference TRBV5-1 and TRBJ2-1, the full variable domain reads KAGVTQTPRYLIKTRGQQVTLSCSPISGHRSVSWYQQTPGQGLQFLFEYFSETQRNKGNFPGRFSGRQFSNSRSEMNVSTLELGDSALYLCASTRFTPESGEQFFGPGTRLTVL.

The chain joins TRBV6-4 to TRBJ2-2, with 12 nucleotides matching TRBD2. V trimming: 6 bases; J trimming: 7 bases; junction bases outside the gene matches: 12. The CDR3 is 17 amino acids. Germline values: CDR1 MRHNA, CDR2 SNTAGT. The CDR3 DNA reads TGTGCCAGCAGCCGTATCCTACTAGCGGGGGGCCGCGGGGAGCTGTTTTTT. This encodes CASSRILLAGGRGELFF.

The gene calls are TRBV10-3 and TRBJ1-2; D is undetermined. The CDR3 covers 14 residues. V lost 3 bases and J lost 3, with 11 bases in between. Germline V gene lookup returns CDR1 ENHRY and CDR2 SYGVKD. CDR3 nucleotides: TGTGCCATCAGTGATTTTACTAAGGACTATGGCTACACCTTC. Translation: CAISDFTKDYGYTF.

This sequence joins TRBV4-1 and TRBJ2-7, with a possible D match to TRBD1 (6 bases). Germline CDR1 is MGHRA and CDR2 is YSYEKL. V lost 1 base and J lost 0, with 13 bases in between. The CDR3 consists of 16 residues. Here the CDR3 reads CASSQGTGKSSYEQYF. In DNA form, the CDR3 reads TGCGCCAGCAGCCAAGGTACAGGGAAGAGCTCCTACGAGCAGTACTTC.

The chain has TRBV2 and TRBJ2-2, with a possible D match to TRBD1 (5 bases). This CDR3 comprises 13 residues. The germline CDR1 and CDR2 sequences are SNHLY and FYNNEI. V was pared by 7 bases and J by 6 bases, with 12 bases between. The CDR3 region is CASTVFRAGELFF. The CDR3, as DNA: TGTGCCAGCACGGTTTTCAGGGCCGGGGAGCTGTTTTTT.

The chain recombines TRBV5-1 with TRBJ2-1; a possible D gene is TRBD2 (5 bases). V was shortened by 0 bases and J by 8 bases, with 12 bases between the two germline ends. The CDR3 runs 14 residues. Germline V gives CDR1 SGHRS, CDR2 YFSETQ. CDR3 DNA sequence: TGCGCCAGCAGCTTGGTTCTAGCTACCGATGAGCAGTTCTTC. Translating gives CASSLVLATDEQFF.

The chain recombines TRBV6-5 with TRBJ2-1; maybe TRBD2 (6 bases). From germline, CDR1 is MNHEY and CDR2 SVGAGI. Trimming took 2 bases from V and 3 from J, leaving 11 bases between them. The CDR3 runs 15 residues. The chain's CDR3 is CASSYRRGIYNEQFF. Here the CDR3 DNA reads TGTGCCAGCAGTTACCGCCGGGGGATCTACAATGAGCAGTTCTTC.

The V gene is TRBV7-6, the J gene TRBJ2-5; 8 bases agree with TRBD2. V shed 2 bases, J shed 5 bases, and the junction held 7 bases outside the gene matches. Germline V gene lookup returns CDR1 SGHVS and CDR2 FNYEAQ. The CDR3 is 15 amino acids. CDR3 amino acids: CASSLPGRGGETQYF. CDR3 nucleotides: TGTGCCAGCAGCTTACCAGGACGGGGGGGGGAGACCCAGTACTTC.

This clone showed up just once. The chain recombines TRBV5-8 with TRBJ2-1; the match to TRBD2 covers 8 bases. Germline V gene data show CDR1 as SGHTS and CDR2 as YDEGEE. Trimming removed 5 bases from V and 0 bases from J; junction bases left unmatched: 7. This CDR3 is built from 16 residues. The CDR3 sequence: CASRSGGPVSYNEQFF. The CDR3 nucleotides are TGTGCCAGCAGGTCGGGGGGGCCGGTCTCCTACAATGAGCAGTTCTTC.

This clone occurred once. DNA for the CDR3: TGTGCCAGCAGACATCGACAGGGATCCTATGGCTACACCTTC. This encodes CASRHRQGSYGYTF. V and J are TRBV5-8 and TRBJ1-2, with 7 bases that match TRBD1. Trimming took 5 bases from V and 4 from J; bases not matched to a gene: 8. The V gene's germline CDR1 is SGHTS and CDR2 YDEGEE. The CDR3 sequence is 14 residues long.

J is TRBJ2-3 and V is TRBV7-3; D is perhaps TRBD2 (6 bases). The ends were cut back, 0 bases at V and 8 bases at J, with 9 bases in the middle. CDR1 and CDR2 from the germline V gene are SGHTA and FQGTGA. The CDR3 extends over 13 amino acids. The CDR3 protein is CASSLTLGGTQYF. DNA for the CDR3: TGTGCCAGCAGCTTAACGTTGGGGGGTACGCAGTATTTT.

This clone was counted a single time. The chain combines TRBV19 with TRBJ1-6; D remains ambiguous. This CDR3 spans 12 amino acids. Germline lookup yields CDR1 LNHDA and CDR2 SQIVND (reference sequence). V was cut by 5 bases and J by 10 bases, with 9 bases left in between. DNA of the CDR3: TGTGCCAGTAGTGTGGGAGGCTCACCCCTCCACTTT. It is translated as CASSVGGSPLHF.

The V call is TRBV10-3, the J call TRBJ1-2; no firm D call. The germline V gene has CDR1 ENHRY and CDR2 SYGVKD. The CDR3 totals 14 residues. V lost 3 bases and J 0 bases, leaving 8 bases between the germline ends. The CDR3 sequence is CAISDLRSNYGYTF. CDR3 DNA: TGTGCCATCAGTGACCTCAGATCTAACTATGGCTACACCTTC.

This clone was detected only a few times. V is TRBV5-1 and J is TRBJ1-1; D is possibly TRBD1 (6 bases). CDR3 length: 16 residues. V was shortened by 1 base and J by 5 bases, with 18 bases between the two germline ends. The germline V gene has CDR1 SGHRS and CDR2 YFSETQ. CDR3 in DNA: TGCGCCAGCAGCTTGCTTTGGGGGGGCAAGCAGACTGAAGCTTTCTTT. Its protein product is CASSLLWGGKQTEAFF.

This rearrangement joins TRBV11-3 to TRBJ1-5; weak D call: TRBD1 (5 bases). The CDR3 sequence is 14 residues long. Trimming removed 1 base from V and 3 bases from J, with 7 bases in between. Germline lookup yields CDR1 SGHNT and CDR2 YENEEA. For the CDR3, the DNA is TGTGCCAGCAGCTTAGGACAGTTCAATCAGCCCCAGCATTTT. Translated: CASSLGQFNQPQHF.

The chain uses TRBV5-1 and TRBJ2-5; TRBD1 aligns across 11 bases. Matching the DNA end better, TRBJ2-7 makes the J call doubtful. The CDR3 is made up of 17 amino acids. Per germline, CDR1 SGHRS and CDR2 YFSETQ. The CDR3 is CASSFTGTGGISYEQYF. CDR3 nucleotides: TGCGCCAGCAGCTTCACCGGGACAGGGGGGATCTCCTACGAGCAGTACTTC.

The chain uses TRBV25-1 and TRBJ1-4, with 7 bases identical to TRBD1. Germline V gene data show CDR1 as MGHDK and CDR2 as SYGVNS. The CDR3 is made up of 15 amino acids. Germline trimming cut 3 bases from V and 3 bases from J; bases unmatched to any gene: 4. CDR3 in amino acids: CASSDPTGPNEKLFF. CDR3 sequence (DNA): TGTGCCAGCAGTGATCCGACAGGGCCTAATGAAAAACTGTTTTTT.

This clone was detected a few times. The rearrangement links TRBV19 to TRBJ2-5, with 8 nucleotides matching TRBD1. The J call is doubtful: the DNA matches TRBJ2-7 better. In germline, CDR1 is LNHDA, CDR2 SQIVND (reference sequence). The CDR3 loop spans 15 amino acids. CDR3 in DNA: TGTGCCAGTAGTTCGGACAGGGATGGGATTTACGAGCAGTACTTC. Protein: CASSSDRDGIYEQYF.

The CDR3 region is CASSTGLHTDTQYF. In DNA form, the CDR3 reads TGTGCCAGCAGCACCGGGTTACACACAGATACGCAGTATTTT. The chain has TRBV7-3 and TRBJ2-3; D remains unclear. V was trimmed by 5 bases and J by 2 bases, leaving 11 bases between them. Germline V gene lookup returns CDR1 SGHTA and CDR2 FQGTGA. The CDR3 has 14 amino acids.

This clone was observed a few times. V and J are TRBV14 and TRBJ2-3, with 8 positions matching TRBD2. The CDR3 covers 17 residues. CDR1 is SGHDN, CDR2 FVKESK, per germline. Trimming took 4 bases from V and 0 from J; bases not matched to a gene: 9. CDR3 in DNA: TGTGCCAGCAGCCCCCCGGCCAAGCGGGGGAGCACAGATACGCAGTATTTT. It is translated as CASSPPAKRGSTDTQYF.

V and J are TRBV5-8 and TRBJ2-7, with D tentatively TRBD1 (5 bases). V lost 6 bases and J 2 bases, leaving 24 bases between the germline ends. The germline V gene encodes CDR1 SGHTS and CDR2 YDEGEE. CDR3 length: 17 residues. The CDR3 sequence is CASTPSTDRWPPYEQYF. CDR3 coding DNA: TGTGCCAGCACCCCTTCGACAGACCGCTGGCCTCCCTACGAGCAGTACTTC.

This chain joins TRBV28 and TRBJ1-4, with TRBD1 as a possible D gene (6 bases). V gave up 4 bases and J gave up 8 bases, with 17 bases separating them. CDR1 and CDR2 from the germline V gene are MDHEN and SYDVKM. The CDR3 covers 15 residues. CDR3 in amino acids: CASSSGARAREKLFF. CDR3 DNA: TGTGCCAGCAGTTCAGGGGCCCGGGCTCGGGAAAAACTGTTTTTT.

This chain links TRBV5-1 with TRBJ2-7; TRBD1 matches 9 bases. The germline V gene encodes CDR1 SGHRS and CDR2 YFSETQ. The V and J ends lost 3 bases and 1 base, in that order; junction bases with no gene match: 5. The CDR3 length is 15 residues. In DNA form, the CDR3 reads TGCGCCAGCAGCTCCGGGACAGGGTTTTCCTACGAGCAGTACTTC. Its translation is CASSSGTGFSYEQYF.

This sequence joins TRBV2 and TRBJ1-2; D is perhaps TRBD1 (6 bases). The V gene's germline CDR1 is SNHLY and CDR2 FYNNEI. The CDR3 sequence is 14 residues long. Trimming stripped 10 bases from V and 3 bases from J, with 18 bases between. In DNA form, the CDR3 reads TGTGCCACCAGGACAGACCACGGATACTATGGCTACACCTTC. Protein product: CATRTDHGYYGYTF.

This clone was seen a few times. The V gene is TRBV30, the J gene TRBJ1-6, with D possibly TRBD1 on 6 matching bases. The CDR3 runs 13 residues. Per germline, CDR1 GTSNPN and CDR2 SVGIG (reference sequence). The V end was cut by 5 bases, the J end by 4 bases, with 9 bases between. The CDR3 is CAWGTLYNSPLHF. In DNA, the CDR3 is TGTGCCTGGGGGACACTATATAATTCACCCCTCCACTTT.

The chain recombines TRBV2 with TRBJ1-2, with D maybe TRBD1 (5 bases). Trimming removed 2 bases at V and 11 bases at J, with 18 bases between. Per the germline V gene, CDR1 is SNHLY and CDR2 is FYNNEI. The CDR3 consists of 14 residues. The CDR3 loop is CASSELSAQVGYTF. DNA of the CDR3: TGTGCCAGCAGTGAATTGTCCGCACAGGTTGGGTACACCTTC.

The chain combines TRBV7-6 with TRBJ2-1, with D perhaps TRBD2 (6 bases). Trimming left V 1 base short and J 9 bases short, with 16 bases between. The CDR3 is made up of 15 amino acids. Germline CDR1 SGHVS, CDR2 FNYEAQ. CDR3 region: CASSLVGGSLGEQFF. The CDR3, as DNA: TGTGCCAGCAGCTTAGTCGGGGGTAGTTTGGGTGAGCAGTTCTTC.